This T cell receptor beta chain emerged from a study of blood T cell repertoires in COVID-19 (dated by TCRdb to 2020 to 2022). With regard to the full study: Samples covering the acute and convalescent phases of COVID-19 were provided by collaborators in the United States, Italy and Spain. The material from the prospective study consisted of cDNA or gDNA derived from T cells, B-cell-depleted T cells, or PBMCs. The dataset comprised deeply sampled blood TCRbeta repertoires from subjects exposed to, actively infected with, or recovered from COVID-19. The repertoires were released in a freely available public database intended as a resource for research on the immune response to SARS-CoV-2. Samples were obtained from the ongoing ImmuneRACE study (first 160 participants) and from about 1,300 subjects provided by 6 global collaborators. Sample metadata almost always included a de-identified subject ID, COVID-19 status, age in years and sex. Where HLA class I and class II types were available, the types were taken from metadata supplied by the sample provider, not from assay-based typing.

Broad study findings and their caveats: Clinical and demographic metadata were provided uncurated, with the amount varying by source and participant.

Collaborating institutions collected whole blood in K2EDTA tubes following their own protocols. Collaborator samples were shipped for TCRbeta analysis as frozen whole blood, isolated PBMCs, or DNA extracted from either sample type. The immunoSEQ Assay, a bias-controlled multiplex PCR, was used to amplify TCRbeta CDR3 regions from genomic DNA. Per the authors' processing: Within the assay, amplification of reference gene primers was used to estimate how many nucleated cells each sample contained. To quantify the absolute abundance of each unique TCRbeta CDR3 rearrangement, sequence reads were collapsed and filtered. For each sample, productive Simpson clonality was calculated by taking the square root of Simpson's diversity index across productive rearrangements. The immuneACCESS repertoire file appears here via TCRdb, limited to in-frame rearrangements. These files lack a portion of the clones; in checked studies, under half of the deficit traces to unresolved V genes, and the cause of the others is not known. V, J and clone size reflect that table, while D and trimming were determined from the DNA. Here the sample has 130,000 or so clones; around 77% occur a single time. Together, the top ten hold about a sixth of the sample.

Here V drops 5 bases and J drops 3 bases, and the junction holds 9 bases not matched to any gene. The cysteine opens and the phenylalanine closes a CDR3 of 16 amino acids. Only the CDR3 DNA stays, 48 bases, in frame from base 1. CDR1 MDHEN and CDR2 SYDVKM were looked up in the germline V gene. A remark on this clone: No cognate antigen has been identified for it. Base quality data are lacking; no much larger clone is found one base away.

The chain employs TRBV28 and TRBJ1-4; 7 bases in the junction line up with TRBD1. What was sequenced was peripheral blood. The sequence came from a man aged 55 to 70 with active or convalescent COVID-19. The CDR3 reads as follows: CASSDEQGLANEKLFF. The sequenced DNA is TGTGCCAGCAGTGACGAACAGGGGCTAGCTAATGAAAAACTGTTTTTT. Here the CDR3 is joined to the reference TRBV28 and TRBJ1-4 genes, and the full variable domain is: DVKVTQSSRYLVKRTGEKVFLECVQDMDHENMFWYRQDPGLGLRLIYFSYDVKMKEKGDIPEGYSVSREKKERFSLILESASTNQTSMYLCASSDEQGLANEKLFFGSGTQLSVL.